This note documents a single T cell receptor beta chain sequence. Its antigen is not known. The method was immunoSEQ multiplex PCR; TCRdb's version includes in-frame clones alone and lacks a portion of them. The data contain approximately 12,000 clones, 93% of them singletons. This specimen comes from a study of graft-versus-host responses after intestinal transplantation. Study as a whole: Recipients had multivisceral, liver-intestinal, or isolated intestinal transplants.

Study-wide points: GvH clones were identified in recipient marrow, with some first appearing in ileum or blood.

This CDR3 is 16 amino acids long. V was clipped by 2 bases and J by 7 bases; unmatched bases: 5. Per the germline V gene, CDR1 is SGDLS and CDR2 is YYNGEE. The chain is built from TRBV9 and TRBJ2-1; 14 positions agree with TRBD2. Sequences were derived from PBMCs, sampled 109 to 110 days after intestinal transplant. The sequence came from a human patient who received an intestinal transplant, so some T cells may come from the graft donor. The CDR3 coding sequence is TGTGCCAGCAGCGTCGAGACTAGCGGGAGGGGAAATGAGCAGTTCTTC. Protein product: CASSVETSGRGNEQFF.